These 18 T cell receptor beta chains were sequenced from one sample in a study of cytomegalovirus exposure and HLA in healthy donors. Produced via immunoSEQ multiplex PCR; TCRdb's table is partial and in-frame only. The sample includes 120,000 or so clones, around 90% of them seen just once. The specimen sequenced was PBMCs. The receptors originated from a woman aged 18 to 35 in good health and CMV-seronegative.

The J gene is TRBJ2-5, the V gene TRBV5-1; D perhaps matches TRBD2 (8 bases). This CDR3 region has 19 residues. Trimming cost V 4 bases and J 2 bases, with 27 bases left between them. Per the germline V gene, CDR1 is SGHRS and CDR2 is YFSETQ. CDR3 sequence reads: CASSRTPMTGRGAQETQYF. CDR3 nucleotides: TGCGCCAGCAGCCGAACCCCAATGACAGGGCGGGGGGCACAAGAGACCCAGTACTTC.

V gene TRBV7-3 combines with J gene TRBJ2-1; 7 bases match TRBD2. Germline lookup yields CDR1 SGHTA and CDR2 FQGTGA. The CDR3 loop spans 14 amino acids. Germline trimming cut 2 bases from V and 4 bases from J; bases unmatched to any gene: 2. The CDR3 loop is CASSLGREYNEQFF. As DNA, the CDR3 is TGTGCCAGCAGCTTAGGGCGGGAGTACAATGAGCAGTTCTTC.

The V and J genes are TRBV27 and TRBJ2-1, with 7 bases matching TRBD2. V trimming: 3 bases; J trimming: 10 bases; junction bases outside the gene matches: 3. This CDR3 has 12 amino acids. Germline V CDR1 and CDR2: MNHEY, SMNVEV (reference sequence). The DNA for the CDR3 is TGTGCCAGCAGTTTGATGGGAGGGGAGCAGTTCTTC. Amino acid sequence: CASSLMGGEQFF.

This chain uses TRBV27 with TRBJ2-1; perhaps TRBD2 as D (5 bases). CDR3 length: 16 residues. The germline V and J ends were trimmed by 5 bases and 0 bases, with 14 bases remaining between them. Germline CDR1 reads MNHEY; CDR2 reads SMNVEV (reference sequence). CDR3: CASSPTLGSSYNEQFF. CDR3 in DNA: TGTGCCAGCAGTCCGACCCTAGGGAGCTCCTACAATGAGCAGTTCTTC.

V and J are TRBV7-2 and TRBJ1-1; 8 nucleotides match TRBD1. The CDR3 has 17 amino acids. The ends lost 4 bases at V and 5 bases at J; junction bases unmatched: 15. Germline V gene sequence: CDR1 SGHTA, CDR2 FQGNSA. CDR3 nucleotide sequence: TGTGCCAGCAGCTCGAACGCTGACAGGGGATGGGGAACTGAAGCTTTCTTT. Its translation: CASSSNADRGWGTEAFF. The full variable domain, its missing parts supplied by reference TRBV7-2 and TRBJ1-1, is GAGVSQSPSNKVTEKGKDVELRCDPISGHTALYWYRQSLGQGLEFLIYFQGNSAPDKSGLPSDRFSAERTGGSVSTLTIQRTQQEDSAVYLCASSSNADRGWGTEAFFGQGTRLTVV.

V usage is TRBV28 and J usage is TRBJ2-4, with a weak D call TRBD1 (6 bases). The CDR3 sequence is 14 residues long. The V end lost 4 bases, the J end lost 4 bases, and 11 bases lay between the germline ends. CDR1 is MDHEN, CDR2 SYDVKM, per germline. CDR3 coding DNA: TGTGCCAGCAGTTCCAGGGGTGGAAAAAACATTCAGTACTTC. Protein: CASSSRGGKNIQYF. Supplemented by reference TRBV28 and TRBJ2-4, the full variable domain reads DVKVTQSSRYLVKRTGEKVFLECVQDMDHENMFWYRQDPGLGLRLIYFSYDVKMKEKGDIPEGYSVSREKKERFSLILESASTNQTSMYLCASSSRGGKNIQYFGAGTRLSVL.

The chain employs TRBV19 and TRBJ1-2; 7 bases are shared with TRBD1. The CDR3 is made up of 15 amino acids. Trimming cost V 7 bases and J 7 bases; bases outside gene matches: 15. CDR1 and CDR2 from the germline V gene are LNHDA and SQIVND (reference sequence). The CDR3 spells CASKIPGGRGFGYTF. The CDR3, as DNA: TGTGCCAGTAAGATCCCAGGGGGACGGGGATTTGGCTACACCTTC.

V usage is TRBV30 and J usage is TRBJ1-2; TRBD1 matches 11 bases. Germline CDR1 is GTSNPN and CDR2 is SVGIG (reference sequence). The CDR3 totals 17 residues. Trimming removed 4 bases from V and 1 base from J; junction bases left unmatched: 11. Written as DNA, the CDR3 is TGTGCCTGGACTGGACAGGGGGCTCTCACCTATAACTATGGCTACACCTTC. It encodes CAWTGQGALTYNYGYTF.

The V gene is TRBV5-4, the J gene TRBJ2-4; 8 bases map to TRBD2. V shed 1 base, J shed 3 bases, and the junction held 6 bases outside the gene matches. The germline gives CDR1 SGHNT, CDR2 YYREEE (reference sequence). The CDR3 sequence is 16 residues long. The CDR3 is CASSLPGRGVKNIQYF. The CDR3 region has the DNA TGTGCCAGCAGCTTGCCCGGGAGGGGTGTCAAAAACATTCAGTACTTC.

This chain connects TRBV19 to TRBJ2-5; D not resolved. The CDR3 is 14 amino acids. Germline CDR1 reads LNHDA; CDR2 reads SQIVND (reference sequence). V was shortened by 1 base and J by 5 bases, with 11 bases between the two germline ends. CDR3 DNA sequence: TGTGCCAGTAGTATAGTGGGCCTTGGGGAGACCCAGTACTTC. Translated: CASSIVGLGETQYF.

The V gene is TRBV28, the J gene TRBJ1-4; TRBD1 is a possible D gene (6 bases). V lost 7 bases, J lost 2 bases, and 14 bases lay in between. Germline values: CDR1 MDHEN, CDR2 SYDVKM. This CDR3 contains 15 residues. The DNA of the CDR3 is TGTGCCAGCACCGCTGGGGGGGCCACTAATGAAAAACTGTTTTTT. The encoded protein is CASTAGGATNEKLFF.

The J gene is TRBJ2-1, the V gene TRBV19, with 12 positions matching TRBD1. CDR1 and CDR2 from the germline V gene are LNHDA and SQIVND (reference sequence). The V segment lost 3 bases and the J segment 8 bases; nucleotides outside the gene matches: 5. The CDR3 covers 15 residues. In DNA form, the CDR3 reads TGTGCCAGTAGTATGCCGGGACAGGGGGCATATGAGCAGTTCTTC. This sequence encodes CASSMPGQGAYEQFF.

V gene TRBV6-1 combines with J gene TRBJ2-2; 7 bases are shared with TRBD2. The germline V gene has CDR1 MNHNS and CDR2 SASEGT. Trimming removed 7 bases from V and 7 bases from J; junction bases left unmatched: 9. The CDR3 totals 14 residues. In DNA form, the CDR3 reads TGTGCCAGCATTCCGAGCGGGATAGGCGGGGAGCTGTTTTTT. It encodes CASIPSGIGGELFF.

V usage is TRBV9 and J usage is TRBJ2-3; 8 nucleotides align to TRBD2. Germline CDR1 is SGDLS and CDR2 is YYNGEE. CDR3 length: 16 residues. Trimming at V came to 5 bases and at J to 4 bases, leaving 12 bases not matched to a gene. Here the CDR3 reads CASRGSGTSDPDTQYF. CDR3 nucleotides: TGTGCCAGCAGGGGATCCGGGACTAGTGACCCAGATACGCAGTATTTT. Full variable domain (missing parts from reference TRBV9 and TRBJ2-3): DSGVTQTPKHLITATGQRVTLRCSPRSGDLSVYWYQQSLDQGLQFLIQYYNGEERAKGNILERFSAQQFPDLHSELNLSSLELGDSALYFCASRGSGTSDPDTQYFGPGTRLTVL.

V usage is TRBV6-5 and J usage is TRBJ1-1, with 10 bases aligning to TRBD1. Looked up from germline, CDR1 is MNHEY and CDR2 is SVGAGI. CDR3 size: 13 residues. Germline trimming cut 5 bases from V and 5 bases from J; bases unmatched to any gene: 2. The CDR3: CASSTDRGTEAFF. CDR3 in DNA: TGTGCCAGCAGTACGGACAGGGGGACTGAAGCTTTCTTT.

The table lists this clone with a count of one. V is TRBV27 and J is TRBJ2-6, with D possibly TRBD1 on 5 matching bases. CDR1 and CDR2 from the germline V gene are MNHEY and SMNVEV (reference sequence). The CDR3 is 15 amino acids. Trimming left V 11 bases short and J 0 bases short, with 14 bases between. CDR3 DNA: TGTGCCTCCAGGGTTTCCAACTCTGGGGCCAACGTCCTGACTTTC. This encodes CASRVSNSGANVLTF. Drawing the rest from reference TRBV27 and TRBJ2-6, the complete variable domain is EAQVTQNPRYLITVTGKKLTVTCSQNMNHEYMSWYRQDPGLGLRQIYYSMNVEVTDKGDVPEGYKVSRKEKRNFPLILESPSPNQTSLYFCASRVSNSGANVLTFGAGSRLTVL.

The chain joins TRBV6-1 to TRBJ1-5; D is unresolved. CDR1 MNHNS and CDR2 SASEGT come from the germline V gene. The length of the CDR3 is 13 residues. V lost 4 bases, J lost 5 bases, and 9 bases lay in between. As DNA, the CDR3 is TGTGCCAGCAGTGGCAGACTTGATCAGCCCCAGCATTTT. Protein sequence: CASSGRLDQPQHF.

The chain couples TRBV18 to TRBJ2-3, with 8 bases matching TRBD1. J gave up 0 bases and V 1 base, and 9 bases lay outside the gene matches. This CDR3 is built from 18 residues. Germline CDR1 reads KGHSH; CDR2 reads LQKENI. CDR3 nucleotide sequence: TGTGCCAGCTCACCACGGGGACAGGATCCAACTAGCACAGATACGCAGTATTTT. Translation gives CASSPRGQDPTSTDTQYF.